Shown below are 23 T cell receptor beta chains from a single sample sequenced in a study of T cell clones after liver transplantation (dated by TCRdb to between 2017 and 2020). The library came from the immunoSEQ multiplex PCR assay. Drawn from immuneACCESS, this table holds only the in-frame rearrangements with V and J called that TCRdb kept. Clones are partly lost; checked studies trace under half to an unresolved V gene and leave the rest unexplained. The sample includes under 150,000 clones, with 90% observed a single time. 0.75% to 0.85% of the sample belongs to the ten largest clones. Specimen: CD4+ T cells from blood, collected 12 months after liver transplant. The receptors derive from a human patient who received a liver transplant. After a transplant, some of the T cells may come from the graft donor.

Here the CDR3 reads CASSGYGISYEQYF. The CDR3 DNA sequence: TGTGCCAGCAGCGGTTACGGGATCTCCTACGAGCAGTACTTC. The genes are TRBV6-1 and TRBJ2-7, with D perhaps TRBD2 (5 bases). The V end was cut by 6 bases, the J end by 0 bases, with 12 bases between. The CDR3 runs to 14 residues. CDR1 is MNHNS and CDR2 is SASEGT in the germline V gene.

This chain links TRBV27 with TRBJ1-2, with TRBD1 matching over 8 bases. CDR1 and CDR2 from the germline V gene are MNHEY and SMNVEV (reference sequence). Germline trimming cut 7 bases from V and 7 bases from J; bases unmatched to any gene: 11. This CDR3 is 14 amino acids long. The CDR3 spells CASTRQGAMGGYTF. The CDR3 coding sequence is TGTGCCAGCACCCGGCAGGGGGCGATGGGTGGCTACACCTTC.

The chain uses TRBV5-1 and TRBJ2-7, with 7 bases fitting TRBD1. The V segment lost 3 bases and the J segment 1 base; nucleotides outside the gene matches: 1. The CDR3 contains 13 residues. In germline, CDR1 is SGHRS, CDR2 YFSETQ. CDR3: CASSSQGSYEQYF. The CDR3 bases are TGCGCCAGCAGCTCACAGGGGTCCTACGAGCAGTACTTC.

This rearrangement joins TRBV5-1 to TRBJ1-5; perhaps TRBD1 as D (5 bases). CDR3 length equals 17 residues. Trimming took off 0 bases at V and 1 base at J, with 14 bases between the two ends. Germline CDR1 is SGHRS and CDR2 is YFSETQ. CDR3 nucleotides: TGCGCCAGCAGCTTGGACGCCTCGGCAGGGAGCAATCAGCCCCAGCATTTT. It yields the protein CASSLDASAGSNQPQHF.

DNA for the CDR3: TGTGCCAGCAGCTCCGGCGGGGGGAATGAAAAACTGTTTTTT. Its protein is CASSSGGGNEKLFF. This sequence joins TRBV7-2 and TRBJ1-4; possible D gene TRBD1, 5 bases. Per germline, CDR1 SGHTA and CDR2 FQGNSA. Trimming cost V 4 bases and J 5 bases, with 11 bases left between them. This CDR3 has 14 amino acids.

The chain combines TRBV19 with TRBJ2-7; D tentatively reads TRBD1 or TRBD2 (5 bases each). This CDR3 spans 14 amino acids. The V gene lost 4 bases and the J gene lost 4 bases, with 14 bases spanning the gap. Germline V gene sequence: CDR1 LNHDA, CDR2 SQIVND (reference sequence). CDR3 nucleotides: TGTGCCAGTAGTAGGACCGCAGGGAGTTACGAGCAGTACTTC. Translating gives CASSRTAGSYEQYF.

This clone was recorded only once. The chain links TRBV6-1 to TRBJ1-4; possible D gene TRBD1, 6 bases. Trimming shortened V by 2 bases and J by 8 bases, and 9 bases separated the two germline ends. The CDR3 runs to 13 residues. Germline V gene data show CDR1 as MNHNS and CDR2 as SASEGT. CDR3 in amino acids: CASSERQGEKLFF. CDR3 nucleotides: TGTGCCAGCAGTGAAAGGCAGGGGGAAAAACTGTTTTTT.

The rearrangement uses TRBV19 and TRBJ1-5; D is perhaps TRBD1 (5 bases). The CDR3 spans 17 residues. Germline loops: CDR1 LNHDA, CDR2 SQIVND (reference sequence). V lost 5 bases and J 0 bases, leaving 17 bases between the germline ends. The DNA of the CDR3 is TGTGCCAGTAGTTACCGGGACGGCTACTATAGCAATCAGCCCCAGCATTTT. Protein: CASSYRDGYYSNQPQHF.

The V gene is TRBV6-6, the J gene TRBJ1-5, with 9 nucleotides matching TRBD1. Germline V gene data show CDR1 as MNHNY and CDR2 as SVGAGI (reference sequence). V gave up 2 bases and J gave up 3 bases; unmatched junction bases: 5. The CDR3 consists of 16 residues. CDR3 sequence: CASSYPTGGLNQPQHF. CDR3 nucleotides: TGTGCCAGCAGTTACCCCACAGGGGGCCTCAATCAGCCCCAGCATTTT.

This clone was counted between two and nine times. The chain links TRBV18 to TRBJ1-5, with D uncertain. V lost 9 bases and J 0 bases, leaving 12 bases between the germline ends. Germline CDR1 and CDR2: KGHSH and LQKENI. This CDR3 is 14 amino acids long. CDR3 loop: CARKRRHSNQPQHF. In nucleotides, the CDR3 is TGTGCCAGAAAGAGAAGACATAGCAATCAGCCCCAGCATTTT.

The chain recombines TRBV18 with TRBJ1-2; TRBD1 aligns across 8 bases. CDR3 length: 17 amino acids. CDR1 and CDR2 (germline): KGHSH, LQKENI. Trimming at V came to 0 bases and at J to 0 bases, leaving 6 bases not matched to a gene. CDR3 amino acids: CASSPPGQAPTNYGYTF. The CDR3 DNA reads as TGTGCCAGCTCACCACCGGGACAGGCACCCACTAACTATGGCTACACCTTC.

The genes are TRBV9 and TRBJ2-5, with D tentatively TRBD1 or TRBD2 (6 bases each). Trimming took 0 bases from V and 5 from J, leaving 11 bases between them. The length of the CDR3 is 14 residues. CDR1 is SGDLS, CDR2 YYNGEE, per germline. The DNA for the CDR3 is TGTGCCAGCAGCGTAGGTTCGGGGGCCGAGACCCAGTACTTC. Translating gives CASSVGSGAETQYF.

The chain couples TRBV11-2 to TRBJ1-2; tentative D call: TRBD1 (6 bases). Trimming took off 3 bases at V and 6 bases at J, with 17 bases between the two ends. The CDR3 contains 15 residues. Germline V gives CDR1 SGHAT, CDR2 FQNNGV. This CDR3 is CASSFLTGKGNGYTF. CDR3 coding DNA: TGTGCCAGCAGCTTTTTAACAGGGAAAGGGAATGGCTACACCTTC.

The rearrangement joins TRBV27 to TRBJ2-1; TRBD2 is a possible D gene (5 bases). The CDR3 contains 15 residues. CDR1 is MNHEY, CDR2 SMNVEV, per germline (reference sequence). V lost 5 bases to trimming and J lost 9 bases, with 20 bases between them. The CDR3 nucleotides are TGTGCCAGCAGTGCCAGAGTAGGAGGCACCGGTGAGCAGTTCTTC. This codes for CASSARVGGTGEQFF.

The CDR3 sequence: CASSFRGQDTQYF. The DNA of the CDR3 is TGTGCCAGCAGCTTTAGGGGGCAAGATACGCAGTATTTT. The chain joins TRBV11-2 to TRBJ2-3, with 7 bases that match TRBD1. CDR1 SGHAT and CDR2 FQNNGV come from the germline V gene. The CDR3 is made up of 13 amino acids. Trimming cost V 3 bases and J 5 bases; bases outside gene matches: 2.

The chain is built from TRBV7-2 and TRBJ2-7; TRBD1 or TRBD2 may be the D gene (5 bases each). V gave up 5 bases and J gave up 6 bases, with 20 bases separating them. Germline assignment: CDR1 SGHTA and CDR2 FQGNSA. This CDR3 has 15 residues. The CDR3 bases are TGTGCCAGCAGCCCCCGCGGGCTAGCAGGGCTCGAGCAGTACTTC. Protein sequence: CASSPRGLAGLEQYF.

The gene calls are TRBV6-5 and TRBJ2-7, with 8 bases aligning to TRBD2. J was trimmed by 6 bases and V by 6 bases; bases with no gene match: 13. Per germline, CDR1 MNHEY and CDR2 SVGAGI. The length of the CDR3 is 15 residues. The CDR3 spells CASSRGGLVQVEQYF. In nucleotides, the CDR3 is TGTGCCAGCAGCCGGGGGGGACTAGTTCAGGTCGAGCAGTACTTC.

This chain uses TRBV4-1 with TRBJ2-2; no clear D. Germline CDR1 and CDR2: MGHRA and YSYEKL. The CDR3 length is 16 residues. V shed 0 bases and J shed 4 bases, with 12 bases lying between them. The chain's CDR3 is CASSQDKSTATGELFF. CDR3 DNA: TGCGCCAGCAGCCAAGACAAATCTACCGCCACCGGGGAGCTGTTTTTT.

In this sample, this clone turned up once. This rearrangement joins TRBV5-1 to TRBJ1-2, with TRBD1 identical over 7 bases. V was clipped by 4 bases and J by 2 bases; unmatched bases: 2. Per germline, CDR1 SGHRS and CDR2 YFSETQ. CDR3 length equals 13 residues. The CDR3 nucleotides are TGCGCCAGCAGCCCGGGACAGAACTATGGCTACACCTTC. This encodes CASSPGQNYGYTF.

This clone was seen just once. The chain carries TRBV5-1 and TRBJ2-5, with D possibly called TRBD1 or TRBD2 (7 bases each). Germline V gene lookup returns CDR1 SGHRS and CDR2 YFSETQ. Trimming cost V 1 base and J 4 bases, with 14 bases left between them. The CDR3 runs to 15 residues. The DNA for the CDR3 is TGCGCCAGCAGCTTGACGGCCAGGGGGGGAGAGACCCAGTACTTC. Residues: CASSLTARGGETQYF.

The chain couples TRBV5-1 to TRBJ2-1, with TRBD1 matching 7 bases. Per the germline V gene, CDR1 is SGHRS and CDR2 is YFSETQ. V was pared by 2 bases and J by 5 bases, with 4 bases of the junction left unmatched. This CDR3 has 14 amino acids. The CDR3 here is CASSLGTEDNEQFF. CDR3 in DNA: TGCGCCAGCAGCTTAGGGACAGAGGACAATGAGCAGTTCTTC.

The table lists this clone with a few counts. The chain links TRBV13 to TRBJ2-1; 14 bases align to TRBD2. Germline V CDR1 and CDR2: PRHDT, FYEKMQ (reference sequence). The V and J ends lost 5 bases and 0 bases, in that order; junction bases with no gene match: 12. This CDR3 has 20 amino acids. The CDR3 DNA is TGTGCCAGCAGCCTTTACTCCCGGACTAGCGGGAGGAGCTCCTACAATGAGCAGTTCTTC. Residues: CASSLYSRTSGRSSYNEQFF.

V is TRBV27 and J is TRBJ1-2; maybe TRBD1 (5 bases). Germline CDR1 reads MNHEY; CDR2 reads SMNVEV (reference sequence). Trimming stripped 2 bases from V and 3 bases from J, with 13 bases between. CDR3 length: 15 residues. Written as DNA, the CDR3 is TGTGCCAGCAGTTTAAGGGCCCAGGGCTACTATGGCTACACCTTC. This sequence encodes CASSLRAQGYYGYTF.